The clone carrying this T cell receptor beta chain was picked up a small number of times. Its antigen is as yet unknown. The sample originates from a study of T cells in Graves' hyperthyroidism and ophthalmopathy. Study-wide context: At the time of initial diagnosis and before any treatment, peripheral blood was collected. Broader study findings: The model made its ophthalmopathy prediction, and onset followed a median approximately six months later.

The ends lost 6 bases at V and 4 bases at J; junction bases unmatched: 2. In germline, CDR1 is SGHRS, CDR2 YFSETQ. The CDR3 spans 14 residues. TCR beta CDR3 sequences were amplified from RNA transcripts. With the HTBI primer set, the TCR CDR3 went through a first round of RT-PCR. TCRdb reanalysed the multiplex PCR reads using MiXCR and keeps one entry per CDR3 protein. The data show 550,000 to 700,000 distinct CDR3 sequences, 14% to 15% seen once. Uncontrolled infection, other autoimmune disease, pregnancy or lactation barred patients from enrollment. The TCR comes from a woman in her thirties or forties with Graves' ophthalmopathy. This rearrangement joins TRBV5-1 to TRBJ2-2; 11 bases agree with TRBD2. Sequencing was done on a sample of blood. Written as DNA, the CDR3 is TGCGCCAGCACCCTAGCGGGAGGCACCGGGGAGCTGTTTTTT. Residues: CASTLAGGTGELFF.